The T cell receptor (beta chain) described here comes from a study of blood T cell repertoires in COVID-19. Study background: The samples span acute and convalescent COVID-19 from the United States, Italy and Spain. T cells, B-cell-depleted T cells, or PBMCs provided the cDNA or gDNA that served as material.

One Seattle source followed patients from active infection through their disease course. Under the authors' procedure: Nucleated cell counts were estimated from reference gene primer amplification. Data came from immunoSEQ multiplex PCR; TCRdb stores just in-frame clones and leaves some out. V and J calls and clone size follow that table, whereas D and trimming were derived from the DNA. The top ten hold 9.5% to 13% of the sample, which has over 70,000 clones, more than 75% seen once. This CDR3 is built from 17 residues. The germline gives CDR1 LGHDT, CDR2 YNNKEL (reference sequence). The V gene lost 5 bases and the J gene lost 0 bases, with 17 bases spanning the gap.

Sequences were obtained from peripheral blood. The sequence was obtained from a man between 60 and 75 years old with COVID-19, enrolled during active disease. This chain links TRBV3-1 (or the pseudogene TRBV3-2) with TRBJ1-3; D is ambiguous. The CDR3 here is CASSSLGGRSSGNTIYF. CDR3 nucleotide sequence: TGTGCCAGCAGCTCACTGGGAGGACGTAGCTCTGGAAACACCATATATTTT.